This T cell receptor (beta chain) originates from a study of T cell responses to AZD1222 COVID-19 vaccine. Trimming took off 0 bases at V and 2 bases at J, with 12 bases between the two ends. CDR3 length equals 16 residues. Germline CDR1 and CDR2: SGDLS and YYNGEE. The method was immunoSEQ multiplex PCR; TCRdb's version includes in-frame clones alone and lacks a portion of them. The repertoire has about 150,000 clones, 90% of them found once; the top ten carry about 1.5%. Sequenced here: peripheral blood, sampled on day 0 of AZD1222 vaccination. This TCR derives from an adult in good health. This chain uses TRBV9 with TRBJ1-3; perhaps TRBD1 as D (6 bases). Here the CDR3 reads CASSVEGQVPGNTIYF. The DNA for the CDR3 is TGTGCCAGCAGCGTAGAGGGACAAGTGCCTGGAAACACCATATATTTT.